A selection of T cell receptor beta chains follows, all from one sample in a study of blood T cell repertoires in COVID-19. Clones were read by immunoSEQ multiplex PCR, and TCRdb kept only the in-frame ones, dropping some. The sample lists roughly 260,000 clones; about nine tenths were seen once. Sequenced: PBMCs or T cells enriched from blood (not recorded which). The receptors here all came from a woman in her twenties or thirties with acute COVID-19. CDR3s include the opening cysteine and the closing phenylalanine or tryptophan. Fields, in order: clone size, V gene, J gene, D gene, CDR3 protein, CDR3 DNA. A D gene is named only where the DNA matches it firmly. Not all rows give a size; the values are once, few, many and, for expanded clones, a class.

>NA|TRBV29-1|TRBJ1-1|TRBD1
CSARHGTGVTEAFF
TGCAGCGCACGCCACGGGACAGGGGTCACTGAAGCTTTCTTT
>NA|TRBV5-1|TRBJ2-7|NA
CASSRQVGEQYF
TGCGCCAGCAGCCGACAGGTGGGCGAGCAGTACTTC
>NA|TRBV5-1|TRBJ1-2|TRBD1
CASSLRTGSGYTF
TGCGCCAGCAGCTTACGGACAGGGTCTGGCTACACCTTC
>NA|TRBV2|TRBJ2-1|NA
CASSDSSMFF
TGTGCCAGCAGTGATAGTAGTATGTTCTTC
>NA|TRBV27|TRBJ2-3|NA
CASSNHRATDTQYF
TGTGCCAGCAGTAACCACAGGGCCACAGATACGCAGTATTTT
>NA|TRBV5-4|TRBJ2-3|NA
CASSGGLAGTDTQYF
TGTGCCAGCAGCGGTGGACTGGCGGGGACAGATACGCAGTATTTT
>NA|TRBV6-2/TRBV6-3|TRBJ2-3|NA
CASSSLRGNTDTQYF
TGTGCCAGCAGTTCATTGCGGGGAAACACAGATACGCAGTATTTT
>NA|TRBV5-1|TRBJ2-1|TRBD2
CASSETSGRVYEQFF
TGCGCCAGCAGTGAGACTAGCGGGAGAGTCTATGAGCAGTTCTTC
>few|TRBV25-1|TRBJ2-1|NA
CASSDSPPARNEQFF
TGTGCCAGCAGTGACTCTCCCCCCGCGCGGAATGAGCAGTTCTTC
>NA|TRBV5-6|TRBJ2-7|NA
CASSFATGSSYEQYF
TGTGCCAGCAGTTTTGCTACAGGGAGCTCCTACGAGCAGTACTTC
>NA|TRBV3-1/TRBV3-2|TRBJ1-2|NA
CASSLDSYGYTF
TGTGCCAGCAGCCTGGACAGCTATGGCTACACCTTC
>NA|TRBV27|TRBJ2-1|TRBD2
CASLVPGLAGGSDEQFF
TGTGCCAGCCTGGTCCCGGGACTAGCGGGAGGCTCGGATGAGCAGTTCTTC
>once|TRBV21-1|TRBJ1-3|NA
CASRKKETGVSGNTIYF
TGTGCCAGCAGAAAAAAGGAGACAGGCGTCTCTGGAAACACCATATATTTT
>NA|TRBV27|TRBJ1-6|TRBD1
CASSVGTGGAGSNSPLHF
TGTGCCAGCAGTGTAGGGACAGGGGGCGCCGGGAGTAATTCACCCCTCCACTTT
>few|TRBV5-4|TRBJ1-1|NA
CASSSQENTEAFF
TGTGCCAGCAGCTCACAGGAGAACACTGAAGCTTTCTTT
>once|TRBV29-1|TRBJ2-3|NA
CSVEESTDTQYF
TGCAGCGTTGAGGAGAGCACAGATACGCAGTATTTT
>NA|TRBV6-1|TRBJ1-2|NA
CASSENGRNGYTF
TGTGCCAGCAGTGAAAACGGGAGAAATGGCTACACCTTC
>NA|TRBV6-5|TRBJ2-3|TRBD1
CASSYGQGSHTDTQYF
TGTGCCAGCAGTTACGGACAGGGGAGCCATACAGATACGCAGTATTTT
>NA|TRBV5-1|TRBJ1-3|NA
CASSQEEDLGNTIYF
TGCGCCAGCAGCCAAGAGGAGGACCTGGGAAACACCATATATTTT
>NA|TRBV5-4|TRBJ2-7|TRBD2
CASSLNPSGGSYEQYF
TGTGCCAGCAGCCTTAATCCTAGCGGGGGCAGTTACGAGCAGTACTTC
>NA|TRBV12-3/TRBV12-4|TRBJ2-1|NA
CASSFRGYNEQFF
TGTGCCAGCAGTTTCCGGGGTTACAATGAGCAGTTCTTC
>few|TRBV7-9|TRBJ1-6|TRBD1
CASSPQGAYSPLHF
TGTGCCAGCAGTCCTCAGGGGGCTTATTCACCCCTCCACTTT
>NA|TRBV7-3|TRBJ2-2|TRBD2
CASSQTRGGRAPNTGELFF
TGTGCCAGCAGCCAAACGCGGGGCGGGAGGGCCCCGAACACCGGGGAGCTGTTTTTT
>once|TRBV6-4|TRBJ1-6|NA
CASSAQGGSPLHF
TGTGCCAGCAGTGCACAGGGAGGGTCACCCCTCCACTTT
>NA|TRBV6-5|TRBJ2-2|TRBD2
CASSWGGRPRRGELFF
TGTGCCAGCAGTTGGGGCGGGAGGCCCCGGAGAGGGGAGCTGTTTTTT
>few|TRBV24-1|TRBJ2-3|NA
CATSGRRDTQYF
TGTGCCACCAGTGGGAGGCGAGATACGCAGTATTTT
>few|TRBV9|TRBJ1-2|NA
CASSYTGFSYGYTF
TGTGCCAGCAGCTACACAGGGTTTTCCTATGGCTACACCTTC
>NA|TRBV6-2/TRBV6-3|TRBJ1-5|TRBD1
CASGPGQGAWNQPQHF
TGTGCCAGCGGCCCGGGACAGGGGGCCTGGAATCAGCCCCAGCATTTT